This is a list of T cell receptor beta chains from one sample in a study of shared T cell receptors in the human thymus. Only in-frame clones appear in the TCRdb table, and some are missing; sequencing was by immunoSEQ multiplex PCR. This sample has 550,000 to 800,000 clones, with roughly 88% found just once. Another study also made use of these data, one on human thymus T cells.

Input material: thymocytes. Every receptor here comes from a girl under three years old with a congenital heart defect. Both conserved end residues are part of each CDR3. A D gene is named only where the DNA matches it firmly. Only part of the rows carry a size: once, few, many, or a class if the clone is expanded.

v_gene,abundance,len,j_gene,d_gene,CDR3nt,CDR3aa
TRBV5-4,NA,15,TRBJ1-2,TRBD1,TGTGCCAGCAGCTTGCAGGAGGACAGGGCCTATGGCTACACCTTC,CASSLQEDRAYGYTF
TRBV30,once,18,TRBJ1-2,TRBD1,TGTGCCTGGGAGGGGACTCGCGGACAGGGGACGCCCACGTATGGCTACACCTTC,CAWEGTRGQGTPTYGYTF
TRBV27,NA,16,TRBJ1-6,NA,TGTGCCAGCGGGCCTATGAAGAGCTCCTATAATTCACCCCTCCACTTT,CASGPMKSSYNSPLHF
TRBV10-3,once,14,TRBJ1-2,TRBD1,TGTGCCATCAGTGAACAGGGGGTTCCCAATGGCTACACCTTC,CAISEQGVPNGYTF
TRBV11-2,few,14,TRBJ2-7,TRBD1,TGTGCCAGCAGCCCCTCGGACAGGGGTTTTGAGCAGTACTTC,CASSPSDRGFEQYF
TRBV27,few,15,TRBJ2-2,NA,TGTGCCAGCAGTTGGTCTCCGGGGAAAACCGGGGAGCTGTTTTTT,CASSWSPGKTGELFF
TRBV27,NA,20,TRBJ2-2,NA,TGTGCCAGCAGTTTCTCACCCCATTCTTGGGTGTCGGTTCAAGGAGAGGAGCTGTTTTTT,CASSFSPHSWVSVQGEELFF
TRBV4-1,NA,15,TRBJ2-5,NA,TGCGCCAGCAGCCACGGACTTTCGTACCAAGAGACCCAGTACTTC,CASSHGLSYQETQYF
TRBV4-1,NA,19,TRBJ1-5,NA,TGCGCCAGCAGCCAAACCGACAGAGACTCCGTTTATAGCAATCAGCCCCAGCATTTT,CASSQTDRDSVYSNQPQHF
TRBV20-1,NA,11,TRBJ2-3,NA,TGCAGTGCCCCTGCTACCGGGACGCAGTATTTT,CSAPATGTQYF
TRBV7-6,NA,16,TRBJ2-1,TRBD1,TGTGCCAGCAGCCCGCGGCCCAACAGGGGGCTCAATGAGCAGTTCTTC,CASSPRPNRGLNEQFF
TRBV6-5,NA,15,TRBJ2-7,TRBD1,TGTGCCAGCAGAACACCAGGGGGCGCTTCCTACGAGCAGTACTTC,CASRTPGGASYEQYF
TRBV11-2,few,16,TRBJ2-5,NA,TGTGCCAGCGAACGCCCGGGGCGGGGCCCCCAAGAGACCCAGTACTTC,CASERPGRGPQETQYF
TRBV11-2,NA,18,TRBJ1-5,TRBD1,TGTGCCAGCAGCTTAGAGGACCGGGACAGGGAGGGGAATCAGCCCCAGCATTTT,CASSLEDRDREGNQPQHF
TRBV27,NA,14,TRBJ2-3,TRBD2,TGTGCCAGCAGGACACTAGCGGGGGCAGATACGCAGTATTTT,CASRTLAGADTQYF
TRBV5-1,NA,14,TRBJ2-2,TRBD2,TGCGCCAGCAGGCGGGGGTTTTTCACCGGGGAGCTGTTTTTT,CASRRGFFTGELFF
TRBV14,once,11,TRBJ1-3,NA,TGTGCCAGCGCTAATGGAAACACCATATATTTT,CASANGNTIYF
TRBV6-1,NA,14,TRBJ2-3,TRBD1,TGTGCCAGCAGGGAAGGACAGGGAAGCGATACGCAGTATTTT,CASREGQGSDTQYF
TRBV10-2,NA,17,TRBJ1-3,TRBD1,TGCGCCAGCAGTGAGGGGACAGCGTATCTCTCTGGAAACACCATATATTTT,CASSEGTAYLSGNTIYF
TRBV6-6,NA,12,TRBJ2-2,NA,TGTGCCAGCAGCCGGGTGGCCGGGGAGCTGTTTTTT,CASSRVAGELFF
TRBV4-3,NA,15,TRBJ2-1,NA,TGCGCCAGCAGCCAATATCATATCAGCGACAATGAGCAGTTCTTC,CASSQYHISDNEQFF
TRBV6-1,NA,11,TRBJ1-1,NA,TGTGCCAGCAGTGAGATTCAGGGATCTTTCTTT,CASSEIQGSFF
TRBV6-4,NA,14,TRBJ2-1,TRBD1,TGTGCCAGCTCCCGGGACAGGACATACAATGAGCAGTTCTTC,CASSRDRTYNEQFF
TRBV11-2,once,18,TRBJ2-3,TRBD2,TGTGCCAGCAGCTTTTTTAGCGGGGGGGCGAGGGAAACAGATACGCAGTATTTT,CASSFFSGGARETDTQYF
TRBV30,NA,14,TRBJ2-2,NA,TGTGCCTGGAGGAGGGTCACCAACACCGGGGAGCTGTTTTTT,CAWRRVTNTGELFF
TRBV7-9,NA,17,TRBJ2-7,NA,TGTGCCAGCAGTTCTGACAGGGACTTACACCGCTCCTACGAGCAGTACTTC,CASSSDRDLHRSYEQYF
TRBV19,NA,16,TRBJ1-4,TRBD1,TGTGCCAGTAGCCCTAGAGAGGGACAGACTAATGAAAAACTGTTTTTT,CASSPREGQTNEKLFF
TRBV7-8,NA,19,TRBJ2-6,TRBD1,TGTGCCAGCAGCCTAAAGACGGGACAGGGGGTGTCTGGGGCCAACGTCCTGACTTTC,CASSLKTGQGVSGANVLTF
TRBV4-1,once,17,TRBJ2-3,TRBD2,TGCGCCAGCAGCAGCCAGCCGACTAGCGGGGGCACAGATACGCAGTATTTT,CASSSQPTSGGTDTQYF
TRBV5-4,NA,14,TRBJ2-7,NA,TGTGCCAGCAGCTCGGACGGGGTTCAGGACGAGCAGTACTTC,CASSSDGVQDEQYF
TRBV27,few,16,TRBJ2-2,TRBD1,TGTGCCAGCAGTTTATCGGGACAGGTGAACACCGGGGAGCTGTTTTTT,CASSLSGQVNTGELFF
TRBV5-1,once,12,TRBJ2-7,TRBD2,TGCGCCAGCAGCCCAAAAGCGGGGGAGCAGTACTTC,CASSPKAGEQYF
TRBV7-2,NA,14,TRBJ1-5,NA,TGTGCCAGCAGCCGAGAGGGGAGGGATCAGCCCCAGCATTTT,CASSREGRDQPQHF
TRBV2,NA,15,TRBJ2-7,TRBD2,TGTGCCAGCAGTGAAGCCGGACGAGGGAGGGACGAGCAGTACTTC,CASSEAGRGRDEQYF
TRBV28,NA,16,TRBJ1-5,TRBD1,TGTGCCAGCAGTTTCCGGGACAGGGCTAGCAATCAGCCCCAGCATTTT,CASSFRDRASNQPQHF
TRBV29-1,NA,15,TRBJ1-1,TRBD1,TGCAGCGTTGAAGGACAGGGACCGACGAACACTGAAGCTTTCTTT,CSVEGQGPTNTEAFF
TRBV7-2,NA,15,TRBJ2-1,TRBD2,TGTGCCAGCAGCGGACTAGCGGGGAAACACAATGAGCAGTTCTTC,CASSGLAGKHNEQFF
TRBV13,once,15,TRBJ1-3,TRBD1,TGTGCCAGCAGCTTATTAGGGACAGGAGGAAACACCATATATTTT,CASSLLGTGGNTIYF
TRBV4-3,NA,13,TRBJ1-2,TRBD1,TGCGCCAGCAGCCAAGAGGGACAGGGTGGCTACACCTTC,CASSQEGQGGYTF
TRBV6-1,NA,11,TRBJ1-2,TRBD1,TGTGCAACAGGGGTGGGCTATGGCTACACCTTC,CATGVGYGYTF
TRBV15,NA,14,TRBJ1-6,NA,TGTGCCACCAGCAGAGCAGGGGTGGATTCACCCCTCCACTTT,CATSRAGVDSPLHF
TRBV14,NA,13,TRBJ2-1,NA,TGTGCCAGCAGCCAAGATAAGGAGAATGAGCAGTTCTTC,CASSQDKENEQFF
TRBV4-3,once,17,TRBJ1-5,TRBD1,TGCGCCAGCAGCCAAGAATGGGACAGGGGGAGCAATCAGCCCCAGCATTTT,CASSQEWDRGSNQPQHF
TRBV6-1,NA,13,TRBJ1-4,NA,TGTGCCAGCCGTAGGGAGCGGAATGAAAAACTGTTTTTT,CASRRERNEKLFF
TRBV19,once,18,TRBJ2-2,NA,TGTGCCAGTACGAGAGACTTAGACGATGAGACGAACACCGGGGAGCTGTTTTTT,CASTRDLDDETNTGELFF
TRBV6-1,NA,11,TRBJ2-7,NA,TGTGCCAGCAGTGAAGTCAACAGGCAGTACTTC,CASSEVNRQYF
TRBV5-1,few,15,TRBJ1-1,NA,TGCGCCAGCAGCCCGAGAGGATCCGGGAGGACTGAAGCTTTCTTT,CASSPRGSGRTEAFF
TRBV19,NA,20,TRBJ2-3,NA,TGTGCCAGTAGTATAGCGTTATCGACACCTTGGACAGCAGACACAGATACGCAGTATTTT,CASSIALSTPWTADTDTQYF
TRBV6-5,NA,15,TRBJ2-5,NA,TGTGCCAGCAGTTACTTGACAGGTGCAACGGAGACCCAGTACTTC,CASSYLTGATETQYF
TRBV28,NA,14,TRBJ1-5,TRBD1,TGTGCCAGCACAAGAACCGGGACAGGGAAGCCCCAGCATTTT,CASTRTGTGKPQHF
TRBV6-1,NA,16,TRBJ1-2,TRBD1,TGTGCCAGCAGTGAACTTAGGGGACAGGAGTTCTATGGCTACACCTTC,CASSELRGQEFYGYTF
TRBV12-5,NA,17,TRBJ2-3,NA,TGTGCTAGTGGTTTGGTAACGGGGGTAGGCCAGTCAGATACGCAGTATTTT,CASGLVTGVGQSDTQYF
TRBV15,NA,17,TRBJ1-4,NA,TGTGCCACCAGCAGTCCCGGGTCCTATATTACTTATGAAAAACTGTTTTTT,CATSSPGSYITYEKLFF